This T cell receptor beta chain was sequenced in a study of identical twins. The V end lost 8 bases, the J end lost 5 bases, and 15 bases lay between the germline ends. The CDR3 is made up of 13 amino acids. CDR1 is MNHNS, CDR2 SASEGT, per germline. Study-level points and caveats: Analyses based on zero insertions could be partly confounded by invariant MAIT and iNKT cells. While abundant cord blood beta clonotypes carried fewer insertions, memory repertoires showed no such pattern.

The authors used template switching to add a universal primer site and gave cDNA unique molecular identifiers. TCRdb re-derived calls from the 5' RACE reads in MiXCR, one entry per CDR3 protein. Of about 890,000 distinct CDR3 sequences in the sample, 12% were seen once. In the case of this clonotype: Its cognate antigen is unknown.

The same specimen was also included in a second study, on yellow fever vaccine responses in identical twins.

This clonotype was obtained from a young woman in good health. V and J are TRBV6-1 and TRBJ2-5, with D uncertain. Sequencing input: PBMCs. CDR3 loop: CASASLGSETQYF. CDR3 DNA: TGTGCCAGCGCCTCCTTGGGGTCCGAGACCCAGTACTTC.